These 5 T cell receptor beta chains share one sample of origin, sequenced in a study of T cell responses to AZD1222 COVID-19 vaccine (dated by TCRdb to about 2021). The library was prepared using the immunoSEQ multiplex PCR assay. TCRdb retrieved this table from immuneACCESS and kept in-frame rearrangements only. Not all clones are present; in checked studies, unresolved V genes account for under half, and no reason is known for the remainder. For this sample there are more than 95,000 clones; around 91% appear just once. About 17% of the sample comes from the top ten. The sample's time point label, in plain terms: baseline before first vaccination. Here the sequenced sample was peripheral blood, taken on day 0 of AZD1222 vaccination. These receptors were obtained from an adult in good health.

V gene TRBV11-3 combines with J gene TRBJ2-1, with D possibly matching TRBD1 (6 bases). This CDR3 has 15 residues. The germline V gene has CDR1 SGHNT and CDR2 YENEEA. With 6 bases removed from V and 3 bases from J, the gap between germline ends came to 15 bases. CDR3 sequence: CASSPGDVGYNEQFF. The CDR3 DNA reads TGTGCCAGCAGTCCAGGGGACGTTGGCTACAATGAGCAGTTCTTC.

The chain couples TRBV7-6 to TRBJ2-7; tentatively, D is TRBD1 or TRBD2 (5 bases each). The CDR3 length is 15 residues. The ends were cut back, 1 base at V and 3 bases at J, with 13 bases in the middle. Per germline, CDR1 SGHVS and CDR2 FNYEAQ. The CDR3 spells CASSLVGGDHYEQYF. CDR3 in DNA: TGTGCCAGCAGCTTAGTTGGGGGTGATCACTACGAGCAGTACTTC.

The chain couples TRBV12-5 to TRBJ1-4; no clear D. The CDR3 runs 12 residues. Germline V gene lookup returns CDR1 LGHNT and CDR2 FRNRAP. Trimming removed 3 bases from V and 11 bases from J, with 10 bases in between. The CDR3 bases are TGTGCTAGTGGTTTTGGGTCACAGAAACTGTTTTTT. It is translated as CASGFGSQKLFF. The whole variable domain, filled in from reference TRBV12-5 and TRBJ1-4, reads DARVTQTPRHKVTEMGQEVTMRCQPILGHNTVFWYRQTMMQGLELLAYFRNRAPLDDSGMPKDRFSAEMPDATLATLKIQPSEPRDSAVYFCASGFGSQKLFFGSGTQLSVL.

This chain connects TRBV13 to TRBJ2-7, with TRBD1 identical over 10 bases. This CDR3 spans 16 amino acids. Germline values: CDR1 PRHDT, CDR2 FYEKMQ (reference sequence). V gave up 1 base and J gave up 3 bases; unmatched junction bases: 6. In DNA, the CDR3 is TGTGCCAGCAGCTTAGAGGGACAGGGGATGGGCTACGAGCAGTACTTC. Translated, it gives CASSLEGQGMGYEQYF. The variable domain in full, completed from reference TRBV13 and TRBJ2-7, reads AAGVIQSPRHLIKEKRETATLKCYPIPRHDTVYWYQQGPGQDPQFLISFYEKMQSDKGSIPDRFSAQQFSDYHSELNMSSLELGDSALYFCASSLEGQGMGYEQYFGPGTRLTVT.

V usage is TRBV6-5 and J usage is TRBJ1-5; D gene uncertain. The CDR3 has 13 residues. The V gene's germline CDR1 is MNHEY and CDR2 SVGAGI. Trimming took 2 bases from V and 5 from J, leaving 7 bases between them. CDR3 in amino acids: CASSYLRDQPQHF. CDR3 sequence (DNA): TGTGCCAGCAGTTACCTGAGGGATCAGCCCCAGCATTTT.